The present T cell receptor beta chain was sequenced within a study of T-cell memory formation after mild COVID-19. General study findings and limits: From day 15 to 85, contracting clones were balanced between CD4 and CD8, whereas later expanders leaned toward CD4+. Clones which contracted sat mainly in CM and EM if CD4+, and in EMRA if CD8+.

TCRdb re-analysed the 5' RACE reads in MiXCR, keeping a single row per CDR3 protein. The repertoire holds fewer than 650,000 distinct CDR3 sequences, with roughly a fifth as singletons. With 8 bases clipped from V and 9 bases from J, the junction kept 21 bases outside the gene matches. Germline values: CDR1 LNHNV, CDR2 YYDKDF (reference sequence). The CDR3 is made up of 17 amino acids. On this clonotype itself: No antigen is known for it.

The chain links TRBV15 to TRBJ1-5; 8 bases agree with TRBD1. The TCR sequence derives from an adult woman who had mild COVID-19 (a few samples of this study predate the infection). Cell type and time point are not known. The sequencing input was PBMCs or a T cell subset sorted from them (not recorded which). The CDR3 here is CATRGLTYGQGEGPQHF. Written as DNA, the CDR3 is TGTGCCACCCGAGGCTTAACGTACGGACAGGGTGAGGGGCCCCAGCATTTT.